The clone carrying this T cell receptor (beta chain) was seen more than once but under ten times. As yet, its antigen is unknown. These data belong to a study of T-cell reconstitution after alpha-beta-depleted transplantation in children. Broader study findings: About two months after transplant, alpha-beta T cells reportedly came from several hundred expanded graft clones. At one year after transplant, newly produced T cells mostly accounted for T-cell counts and diversity. Surviving recipient T cells and intrathymic progenitors accounted for some patients' high TCRbeta diversity at day 60.

Unique molecular identifiers were built into the TCRbeta library. TCRdb recomputed calls from the PCR reads with MiXCR, one row per CDR3 protein. The sample has approximately 800,000 distinct CDR3 sequences, about 15% seen once. The CDR3 extends over 16 amino acids. Looked up from germline, CDR1 is SGHTS and CDR2 is YDEGEE. Trimming removed 4 bases at V and 0 bases at J, with 13 bases between. The chain links TRBV5-8 to TRBJ2-2; D perhaps matches TRBD2 (6 bases). Source: PBMCs, mostly from graft donor cells, taken 360 days after TCRalphabeta/CD19-depleted stem cell transplant. The sequence came from a male patient younger than 18 who had a stem cell transplant for acute lymphoblastic leukemia, so the T cells may come from the graft donor. This CDR3 reads CASSSSGTPNTGELFF. The CDR3 region has the DNA TGTGCCAGCAGCAGTTCCGGGACTCCGAACACCGGGGAGCTGTTTTTT.